This T cell receptor (beta chain) stems from a study of identifying expanded T cells in peripheral blood. The CDR3 consists of 15 residues. Germline V gene sequence: CDR1 SGHRS, CDR2 YFSETQ. V dropped 4 bases and J dropped 5; count of bases not matched to a gene: 5. Some clones are missing from TCRdb's copy, which holds only in-frame ones; the method was immunoSEQ multiplex PCR. The data contain approximately 120,000 clones, 88% of them singletons. The sequenced sample consisted of blood. This TCR was recovered from a person between 18 and 70 years old in good health. V and J are TRBV5-1 and TRBJ2-1, with 11 nucleotides matching TRBD2. The CDR3 region has the DNA TGCGCCAGCAGCCAGGGACTAGCGGAGAACAATGAGCAGTTCTTC. Translating it yields CASSQGLAENNEQFF.